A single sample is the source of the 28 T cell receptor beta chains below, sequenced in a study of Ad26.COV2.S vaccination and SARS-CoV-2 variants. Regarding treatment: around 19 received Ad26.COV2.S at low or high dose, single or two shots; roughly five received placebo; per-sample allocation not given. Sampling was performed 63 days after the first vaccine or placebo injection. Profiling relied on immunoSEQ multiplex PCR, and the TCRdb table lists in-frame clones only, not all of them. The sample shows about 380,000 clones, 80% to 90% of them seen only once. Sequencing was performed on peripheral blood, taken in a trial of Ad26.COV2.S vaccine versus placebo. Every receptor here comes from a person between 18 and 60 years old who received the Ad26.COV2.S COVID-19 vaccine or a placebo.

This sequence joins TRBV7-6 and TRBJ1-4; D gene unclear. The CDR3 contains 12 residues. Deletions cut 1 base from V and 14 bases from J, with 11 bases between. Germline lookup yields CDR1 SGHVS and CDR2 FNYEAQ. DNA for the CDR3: TGTGCCAGCAGCTTAGTTGCCGGGCGGCTGTTTTTT. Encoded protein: CASSLVAGRLFF.

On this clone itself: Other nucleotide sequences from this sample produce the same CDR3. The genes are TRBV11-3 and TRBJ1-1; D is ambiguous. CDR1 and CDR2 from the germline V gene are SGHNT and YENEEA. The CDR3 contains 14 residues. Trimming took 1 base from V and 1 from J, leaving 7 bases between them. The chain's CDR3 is CASSLGGGNTEAFF. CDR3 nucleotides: TGTGCCAGCAGCTTAGGAGGCGGGAACACTGAAGCTTTCTTT.

The DNA for the CDR3 is TGTGCCAGCAGTTACTTCACGACGAACACTGAAGCTTTCTTT. Encoded protein: CASSYFTTNTEAFF. The chain links TRBV6-5 to TRBJ1-1; D is uncertain. The germline V and J ends were trimmed by 1 base and 1 base, with 7 bases remaining between them. The CDR3 runs to 14 residues. Germline V gene data show CDR1 as MNHEY and CDR2 as SVGAGI.

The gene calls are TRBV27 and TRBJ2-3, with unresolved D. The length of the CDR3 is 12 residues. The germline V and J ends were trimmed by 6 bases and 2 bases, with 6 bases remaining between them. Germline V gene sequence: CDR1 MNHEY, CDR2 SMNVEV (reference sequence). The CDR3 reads CASRSLTDTQYF. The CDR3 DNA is TGTGCCAGCAGATCCCTCACAGATACGCAGTATTTT.

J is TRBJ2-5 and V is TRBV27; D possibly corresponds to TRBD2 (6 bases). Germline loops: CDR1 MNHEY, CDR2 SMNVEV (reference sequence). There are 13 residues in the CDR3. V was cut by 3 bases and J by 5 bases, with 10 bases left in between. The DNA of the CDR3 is TGTGCCAGCAGTTTCCTGGGGAGGGAGACCCAGTACTTC. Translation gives CASSFLGRETQYF.

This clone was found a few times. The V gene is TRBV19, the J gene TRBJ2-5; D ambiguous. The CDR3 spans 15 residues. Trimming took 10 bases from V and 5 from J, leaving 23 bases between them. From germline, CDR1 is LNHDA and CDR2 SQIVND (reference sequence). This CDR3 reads CATTGNPLSGETQYF. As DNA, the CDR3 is TGTGCCACTACTGGGAATCCTTTGAGTGGGGAGACCCAGTACTTC.

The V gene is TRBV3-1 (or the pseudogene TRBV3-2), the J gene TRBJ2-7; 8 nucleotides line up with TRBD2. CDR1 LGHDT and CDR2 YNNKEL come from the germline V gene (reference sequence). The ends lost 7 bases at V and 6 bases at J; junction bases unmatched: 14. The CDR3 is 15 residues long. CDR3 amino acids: CASTPHSGMGAEQYF. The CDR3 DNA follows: TGTGCCAGCACCCCCCATAGCGGGATGGGCGCCGAGCAGTACTTC.

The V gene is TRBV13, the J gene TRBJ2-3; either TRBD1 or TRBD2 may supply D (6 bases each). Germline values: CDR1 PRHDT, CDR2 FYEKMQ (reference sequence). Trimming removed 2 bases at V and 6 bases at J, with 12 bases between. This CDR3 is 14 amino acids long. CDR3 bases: TGTGCCAGCAGCTTAAGCAGGGGAGGCGATACGCAGTATTTT. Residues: CASSLSRGGDTQYF.

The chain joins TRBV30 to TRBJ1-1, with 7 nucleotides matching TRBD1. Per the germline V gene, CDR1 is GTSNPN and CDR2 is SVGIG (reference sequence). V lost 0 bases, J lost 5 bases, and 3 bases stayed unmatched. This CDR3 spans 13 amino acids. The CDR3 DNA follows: TGTGCCTGGAGTGTTGGGGGACAGACTGAAGCTTTCTTT. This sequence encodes CAWSVGGQTEAFF.

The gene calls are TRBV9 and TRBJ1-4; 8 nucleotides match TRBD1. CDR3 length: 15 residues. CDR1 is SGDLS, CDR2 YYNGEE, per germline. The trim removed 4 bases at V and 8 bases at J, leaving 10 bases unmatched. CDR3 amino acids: CASSHSRTGPEKLFF. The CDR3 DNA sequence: TGTGCCAGCAGCCATAGCCGGACAGGGCCCGAAAAACTGTTTTTT.

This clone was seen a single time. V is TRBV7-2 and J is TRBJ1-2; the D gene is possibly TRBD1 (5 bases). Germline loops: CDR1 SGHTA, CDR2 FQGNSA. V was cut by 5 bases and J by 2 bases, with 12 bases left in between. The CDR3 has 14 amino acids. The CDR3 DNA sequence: TGTGCCAGCAGCCTCGGACACCCGAACTATGGCTACACCTTC. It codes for CASSLGHPNYGYTF.

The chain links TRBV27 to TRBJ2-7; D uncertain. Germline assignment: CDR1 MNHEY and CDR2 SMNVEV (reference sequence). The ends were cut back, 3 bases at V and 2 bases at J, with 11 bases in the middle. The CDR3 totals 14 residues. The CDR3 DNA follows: TGTGCCAGCAGTTTTGTAAACAGACCCTACGAGCAGTACTTC. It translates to CASSFVNRPYEQYF.

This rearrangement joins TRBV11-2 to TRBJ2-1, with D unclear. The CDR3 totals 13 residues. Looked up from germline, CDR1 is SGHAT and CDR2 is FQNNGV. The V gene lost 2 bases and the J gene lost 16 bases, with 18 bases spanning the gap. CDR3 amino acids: CASSLTRRVSKFF. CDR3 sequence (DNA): TGTGCCAGCAGCTTAACACGACGAGTATCGAAATTCTTC.

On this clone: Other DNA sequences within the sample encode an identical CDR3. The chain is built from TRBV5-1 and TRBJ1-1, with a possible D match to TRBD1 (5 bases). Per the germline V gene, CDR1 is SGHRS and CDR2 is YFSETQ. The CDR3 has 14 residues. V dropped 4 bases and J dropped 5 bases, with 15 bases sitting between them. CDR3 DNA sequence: TGCGCCAGCAGCCTAGGACGTGGGGGGACTGAAGCTTTCTTT. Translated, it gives CASSLGRGGTEAFF.

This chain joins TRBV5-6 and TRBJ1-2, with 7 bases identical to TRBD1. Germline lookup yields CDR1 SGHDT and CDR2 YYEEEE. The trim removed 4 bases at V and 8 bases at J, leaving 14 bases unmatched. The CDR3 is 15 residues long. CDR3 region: CASSIGTVLFGGYTF. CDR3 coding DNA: TGTGCCAGCAGCATTGGGACAGTTCTTTTTGGGGGCTACACCTTC. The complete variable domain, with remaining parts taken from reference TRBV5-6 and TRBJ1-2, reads DAGVTQSPTHLIKTRGQQVTLRCSPKSGHDTVSWYQQALGQGPQFIFQYYEEEERQRGNFPDRFSGHQFPNYSSELNVNALLLGDSALYLCASSIGTVLFGGYTFGSGTRLTVV.

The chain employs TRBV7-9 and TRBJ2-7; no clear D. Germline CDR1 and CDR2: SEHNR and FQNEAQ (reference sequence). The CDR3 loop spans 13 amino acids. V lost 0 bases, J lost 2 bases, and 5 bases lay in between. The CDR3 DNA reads TGTGCCAGCAGCTTAGCTTTGACCTACGAGCAGTACTTC. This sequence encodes CASSLALTYEQYF.

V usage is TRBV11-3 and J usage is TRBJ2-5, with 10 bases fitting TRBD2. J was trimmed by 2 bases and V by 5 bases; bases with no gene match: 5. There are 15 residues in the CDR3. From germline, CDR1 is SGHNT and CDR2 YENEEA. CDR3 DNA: TGTGCCAGCAGCCCCCAGACTAGCGGGCAAGAGACCCAGTACTTC. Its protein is CASSPQTSGQETQYF.

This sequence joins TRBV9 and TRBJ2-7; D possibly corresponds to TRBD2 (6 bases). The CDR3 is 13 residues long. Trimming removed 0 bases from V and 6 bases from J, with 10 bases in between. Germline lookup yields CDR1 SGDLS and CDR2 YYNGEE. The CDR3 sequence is CASSVVGLGEQYF. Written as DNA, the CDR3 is TGTGCCAGCAGCGTAGTGGGACTTGGCGAGCAGTACTTC.

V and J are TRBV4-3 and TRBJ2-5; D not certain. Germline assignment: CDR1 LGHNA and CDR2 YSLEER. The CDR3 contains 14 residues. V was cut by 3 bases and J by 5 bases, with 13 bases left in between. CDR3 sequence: CASSQLGRTETQYF. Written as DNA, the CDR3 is TGCGCCAGCAGCCAGCTAGGACGGACCGAGACCCAGTACTTC.

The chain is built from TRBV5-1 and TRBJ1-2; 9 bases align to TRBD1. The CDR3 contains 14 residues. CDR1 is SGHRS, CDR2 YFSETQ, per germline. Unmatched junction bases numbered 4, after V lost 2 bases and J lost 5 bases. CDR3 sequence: CASSLGGTGYGYTF. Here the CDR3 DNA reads TGCGCCAGCAGCTTAGGAGGGACAGGGTATGGCTACACCTTC.

This chain's CDR3 is CASIGGRARDGELFF. The DNA for the CDR3 is TGCGCCAGCATTGGCGGGAGGGCCCGTGACGGGGAGCTGTTTTTT. V and J are TRBV10-2 and TRBJ2-2, with 9 bases identical to TRBD2. This CDR3 spans 15 amino acids. CDR1 and CDR2 from the germline V gene are WSHSY and SAAADI. V shed 7 bases and J 7 bases; nucleotides not matched to a gene: 10.

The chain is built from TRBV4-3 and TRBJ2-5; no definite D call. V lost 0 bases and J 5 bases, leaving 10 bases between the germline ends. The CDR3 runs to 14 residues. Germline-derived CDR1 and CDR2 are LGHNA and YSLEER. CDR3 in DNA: TGCGCCAGCAGCCAAGAAGTCGGACGCGAGACCCAGTACTTC. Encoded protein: CASSQEVGRETQYF.

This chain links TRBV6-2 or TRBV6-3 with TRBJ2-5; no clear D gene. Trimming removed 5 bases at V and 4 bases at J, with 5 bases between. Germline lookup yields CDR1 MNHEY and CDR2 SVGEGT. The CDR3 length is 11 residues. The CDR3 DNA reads TGTGCCAGCAGTCCCGCAGAGACCCAGTACTTC. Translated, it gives CASSPAETQYF.

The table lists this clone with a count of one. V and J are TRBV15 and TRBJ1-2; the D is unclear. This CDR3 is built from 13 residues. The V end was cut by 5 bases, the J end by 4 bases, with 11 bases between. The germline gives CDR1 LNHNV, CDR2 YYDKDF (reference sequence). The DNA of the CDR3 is TGTGCCACCAGCCAATCCCCGGTCTATGGCTACACCTTC. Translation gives CATSQSPVYGYTF.

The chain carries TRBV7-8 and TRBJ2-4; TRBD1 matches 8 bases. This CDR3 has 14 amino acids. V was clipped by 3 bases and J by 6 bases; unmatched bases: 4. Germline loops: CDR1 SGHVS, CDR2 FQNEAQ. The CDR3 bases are TGTGCCAGCAGCTTTCAGGGGGCGGGAAACATTCAGTACTTC. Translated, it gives CASSFQGAGNIQYF.

CDR3 amino acids: CASSLDTDTQYF. The CDR3 coding sequence is TGTGCCAGCAGCTTAGACACAGATACGCAGTATTTT. This chain uses TRBV7-8 with TRBJ2-3; unclear D gene. This CDR3 region has 12 residues. Trimming took off 1 base at V and 2 bases at J, with 1 base between the two ends. Germline CDR1 reads SGHVS; CDR2 reads FQNEAQ.

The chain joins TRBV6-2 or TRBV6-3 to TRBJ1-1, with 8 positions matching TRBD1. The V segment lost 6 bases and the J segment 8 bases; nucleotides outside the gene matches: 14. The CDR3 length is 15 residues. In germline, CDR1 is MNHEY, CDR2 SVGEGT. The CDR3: CASSIAGRGLVEAFF. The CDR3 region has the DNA TGTGCCAGCAGCATTGCTGGCAGGGGGCTCGTGGAAGCTTTCTTT.

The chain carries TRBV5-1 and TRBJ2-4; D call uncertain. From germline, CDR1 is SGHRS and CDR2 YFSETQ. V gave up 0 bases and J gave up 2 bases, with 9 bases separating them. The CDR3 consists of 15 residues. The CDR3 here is CASSLAPGTKNIQYF. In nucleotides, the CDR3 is TGCGCCAGCAGCTTGGCTCCGGGTACCAAAAACATTCAGTACTTC.